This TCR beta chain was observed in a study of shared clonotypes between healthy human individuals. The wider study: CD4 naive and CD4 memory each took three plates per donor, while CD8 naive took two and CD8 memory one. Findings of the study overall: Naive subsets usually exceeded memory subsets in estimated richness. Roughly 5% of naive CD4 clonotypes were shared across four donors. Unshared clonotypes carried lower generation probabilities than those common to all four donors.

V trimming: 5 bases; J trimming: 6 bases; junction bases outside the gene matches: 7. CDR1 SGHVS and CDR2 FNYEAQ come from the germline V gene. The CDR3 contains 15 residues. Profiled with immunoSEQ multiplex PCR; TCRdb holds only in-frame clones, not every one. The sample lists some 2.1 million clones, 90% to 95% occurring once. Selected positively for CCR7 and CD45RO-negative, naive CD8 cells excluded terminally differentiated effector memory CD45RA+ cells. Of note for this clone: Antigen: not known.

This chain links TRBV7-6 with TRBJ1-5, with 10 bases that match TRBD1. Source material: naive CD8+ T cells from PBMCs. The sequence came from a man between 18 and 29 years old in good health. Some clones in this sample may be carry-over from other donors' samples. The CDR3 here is CASSRGTGVFQPQHF. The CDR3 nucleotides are TGTGCCAGCAGCCGAGGGACAGGGGTGTTTCAGCCCCAGCATTTT.